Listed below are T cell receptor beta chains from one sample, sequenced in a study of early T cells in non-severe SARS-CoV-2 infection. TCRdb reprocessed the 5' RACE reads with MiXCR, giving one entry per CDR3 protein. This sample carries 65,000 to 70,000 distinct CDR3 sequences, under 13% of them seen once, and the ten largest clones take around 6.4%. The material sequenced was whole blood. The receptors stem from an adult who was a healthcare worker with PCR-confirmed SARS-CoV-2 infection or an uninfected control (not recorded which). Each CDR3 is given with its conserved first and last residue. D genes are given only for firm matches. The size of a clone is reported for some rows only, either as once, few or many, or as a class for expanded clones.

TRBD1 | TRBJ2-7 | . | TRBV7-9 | TGTGCCAGCAGCTCCGGGACAGGGGAATTAGAGCAGTACTTC | CASSSGTGELEQYF
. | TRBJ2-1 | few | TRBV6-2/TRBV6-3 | TGTGCCACCCAGGTGGCACCAACAGATGAGCAGTTCTTC | CATQVAPTDEQFF
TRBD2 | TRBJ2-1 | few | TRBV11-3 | TGTGCCAGCAGCTTGAACCGCGGGGGAACCTACAATGAGCAGTTCTTC | CASSLNRGGTYNEQFF
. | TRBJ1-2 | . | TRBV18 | TGTGCCAGCTCACCAAGGCAGGTCTATGGCTACACCTTC | CASSPRQVYGYTF
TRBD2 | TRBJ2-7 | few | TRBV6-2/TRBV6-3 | TGTGCCACACAACTAGCGGTCTCCTACGAGCAGTACTTC | CATQLAVSYEQYF
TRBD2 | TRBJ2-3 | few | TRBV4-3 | TGCGCCACCACACGGCATAGCGGGAACACAGATACGCAGTATTTT | CATTRHSGNTDTQYF
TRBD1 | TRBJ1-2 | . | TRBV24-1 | TGTGCCACCAGTGACTCGCGGACAGGGCGAGTCGACTATGGCTACACCTTC | CATSDSRTGRVDYGYTF
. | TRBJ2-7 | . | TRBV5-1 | TGCGCCAGCAGCTCCGGGACGACCGGATCCGAGCAGTACTTC | CASSSGTTGSEQYF
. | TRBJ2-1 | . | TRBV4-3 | TGCGCCAGCAGACACGGGATAGCCTACAATGAGCAGTTCTTC | CASRHGIAYNEQFF
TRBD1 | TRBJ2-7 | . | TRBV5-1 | TGCGCCAGCAGCTCCGGACAGGGGGACTACGAGCAGTACTTC | CASSSGQGDYEQYF
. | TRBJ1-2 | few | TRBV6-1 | TGTGCCAGCAGTGAAGCGGGCTTGTGGGACTATGGCTACACCTTC | CASSEAGLWDYGYTF
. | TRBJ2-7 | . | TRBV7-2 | TGTGCCAGCAGCTTCTCAGGGATTCCCAACGAGCAGTACTTC | CASSFSGIPNEQYF
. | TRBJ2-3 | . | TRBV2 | TGTGCCAGCAGGGAACAGTCAGATACGCAGTATTTT | CASREQSDTQYF
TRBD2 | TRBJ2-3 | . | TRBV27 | TGTGCCAGCAGTTTCGCCGGGCTAGCGGGAGAACGGCAGTATTTT | CASSFAGLAGERQYF
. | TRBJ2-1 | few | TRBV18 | TGTGCCAGCTCACCGGACCAGTACAATGAGCAGTTCTTC | CASSPDQYNEQFF
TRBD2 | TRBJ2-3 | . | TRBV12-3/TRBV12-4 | TGTGCCAGCAGTTCATGGACTAGCGGATCCACAGATACGCAGTATTTT | CASSSWTSGSTDTQYF
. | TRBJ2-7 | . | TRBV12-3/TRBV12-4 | TGTGCCAGCAGCGATCTAGCGCTCGGTGAGCAGTACTTC | CASSDLALGEQYF
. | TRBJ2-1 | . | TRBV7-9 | TGTGCCAGCAGCTTATCTGCGGATGAGCAGTTCTTC | CASSLSADEQFF
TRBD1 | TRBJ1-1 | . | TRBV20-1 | TGCAGTGCTAGAAACTCGGGACAGCCTGAAGCTTTCTTT | CSARNSGQPEAFF
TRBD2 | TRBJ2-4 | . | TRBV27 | TGTGCCAGCAGTCCAGCCGGGGGGGTGAGACTAAACATTCAGTACTTC | CASSPAGGVRLNIQYF
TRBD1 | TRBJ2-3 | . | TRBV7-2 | TGTGCCAGCAGCTTAGTAGGGACAGGGCTTACAGATACGCAGTATTTT | CASSLVGTGLTDTQYF
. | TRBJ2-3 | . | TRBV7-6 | TGTGCCAGCAGCTTAGCTCGTGGGAGTACAGATACGCAGTATTTT | CASSLARGSTDTQYF
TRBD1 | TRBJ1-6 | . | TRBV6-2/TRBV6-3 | TGTGCCAGCAGTTACTCGATCTACCGGACAGGGGGTTCACCCCTCCACTTT | CASSYSIYRTGGSPLHF
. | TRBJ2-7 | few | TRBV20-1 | TGCAGTGCTAAGAGCCGGGCTTCCTACGAGCAGTACTTC | CSAKSRASYEQYF
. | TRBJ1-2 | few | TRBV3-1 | TGTGCCAGCAGCCTCAGGAACTATGGCTACACCTTC | CASSLRNYGYTF
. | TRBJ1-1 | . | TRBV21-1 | TGTGCCAGCAGCACCGGGACAGGACGGGGCACTGAAGCTTTCTTT | CASSTGTGRGTEAFF
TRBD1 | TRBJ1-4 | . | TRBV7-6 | TGTGCCAGCAGCCGCCGGGACAGGGCTAATGAAAAACTGTTTTTT | CASSRRDRANEKLFF